A single sample is the source of the 12 T cell receptor beta chains below, sequenced in a study of blood T cells in healthy people across ages. The use of a sample-barcoded 5' primer and a J-beta primer mix characterized a second PCR of about 6 to 12 cycles. TCRdb recomputed calls from the 5' RACE reads with MiXCR, one row per CDR3 protein. The data show some 1.8 million distinct CDR3 sequences, about two fifths seen once. The sequenced sample consisted of blood. The source of these receptors is a human donor in good health.

This clonotype was seen only once. The rearrangement uses TRBV5-1 and TRBJ2-5; tentatively, D is TRBD1 (6 bases). Matching the DNA end better, TRBJ2-7 makes the J call doubtful. Per the germline V gene, CDR1 is SGHRS and CDR2 is YFSETQ. The CDR3 is made up of 17 amino acids. The CDR3 nucleotides are TGCGCCAGCAGCCAAGGTCTCAGAGACAGGAATAGCTACGAGCAGTACTTC. This sequence encodes CASSQGLRDRNSYEQYF.

The rearrangement joins TRBV6-2 or TRBV6-3 to TRBJ2-1, with no clear D. V lost 4 bases and J lost 10, with 14 bases in between. Germline values: CDR1 MNHEY, CDR2 SVGEGT. This CDR3 is 13 amino acids long. The CDR3 loop is CASSSRREGEQFF. The DNA for the CDR3 is TGTGCCAGCAGTTCCCGACGAGAAGGAGAGCAGTTCTTC.

This clonotype was picked up a small number of times. The chain joins TRBV5-5 to TRBJ2-1; the D is unclear. The length of the CDR3 is 15 residues. The V gene's germline CDR1 is SGHKS and CDR2 YYEKEE (reference sequence). The V end was cut by 4 bases, the J end by 1 base, with 12 bases between. This CDR3 reads CASSPAKNSYNEQFF. The CDR3 DNA follows: TGTGCCAGCAGCCCGGCTAAGAATTCCTACAATGAGCAGTTCTTC.

This clonotype has just a few counts. The J gene is TRBJ1-2, the V gene TRBV29-1, with TRBD1 identical over 7 bases. This CDR3 is 15 amino acids long. Germline lookup yields CDR1 SQVTM and CDR2 ANQGSEA. With 5 bases clipped from V and 0 bases from J, the junction kept 9 bases outside the gene matches. As DNA, the CDR3 is TGCAGCGTTCCGGGACAGTACACATCTAACTATGGCTACACCTTC. Translation gives CSVPGQYTSNYGYTF.

V usage is TRBV14 and J usage is TRBJ2-1, with D unresolved. Germline CDR1 SGHDN, CDR2 FVKESK. The CDR3 length is 13 residues. V lost 2 bases and J lost 9, with 11 bases in between. This chain's CDR3 is CASSQSIMGEQFF. The DNA for the CDR3 is TGTGCCAGCAGCCAAAGCATCATGGGTGAGCAGTTCTTC.

The V and J genes are TRBV20-1 and TRBJ1-1; D is unclear. Trimming shortened V by 0 bases and J by 11 bases, and 10 bases separated the two germline ends. Per germline, CDR1 DFQATT and CDR2 SNEGSKA (reference sequence). This CDR3 has 11 residues. The DNA for the CDR3 is TGCAGTGCTAGAGATGTGGTGGGGGCTTTCTTT. Protein sequence: CSARDVVGAFF.

The genes are TRBV10-3 and TRBJ2-1, with TRBD2 matching over 10 bases. Per the germline V gene, CDR1 is ENHRY and CDR2 is SYGVKD. The CDR3 covers 15 residues. Losses at the gene ends were 7 bases for V and 0 bases for J; bases not matched to a gene: 3. CDR3 in DNA: TGTGCCATCAAGACTAGCGGGTTCTCCTACAATGAGCAGTTCTTC. It encodes CAIKTSGFSYNEQFF.

The CDR3 coding sequence is TGCGCCAGCAGCTTGGGTATAGGGGACATCTACGAGCAGTACTTC. This sequence encodes CASSLGIGDIYEQYF. J is TRBJ2-7 and V is TRBV5-1, with D possibly TRBD1 on 6 matching bases. Between the trimmed V and J ends, which lost 0 bases and 3 bases, there was a span of 13 bases. The germline CDR1 and CDR2 sequences are SGHRS and YFSETQ. The CDR3 contains 15 residues.

The J gene is TRBJ2-3, the V gene TRBV29-1; 7 bases agree with TRBD2. This CDR3 has 14 amino acids. V dropped 6 bases and J dropped 4; count of bases not matched to a gene: 10. Per the germline V gene, CDR1 is SQVTM and CDR2 is ANQGSEA. The CDR3 DNA sequence: TGCAGCGTCGCAAGCGGGACCGGCGCAGATACGCAGTATTTT. It yields the protein CSVASGTGADTQYF.

This clonotype was detected only a few times. V gene TRBV7-2 combines with J gene TRBJ2-7, with a possible D match to TRBD1 (6 bases). Trimming took off 3 bases at V and 0 bases at J, with 12 bases between the two ends. Germline CDR1 and CDR2: SGHTA and FQGNSA. The CDR3 spans 15 residues. CDR3 sequence (DNA): TGTGCCAGCAGCTTGGTCCGGGACAACTCCTACGAGCAGTACTTC. Its protein is CASSLVRDNSYEQYF.

This clonotype was observed a single time. The chain recombines TRBV30 with TRBJ2-1; tentative D call: TRBD1 (6 bases). The length of the CDR3 is 14 residues. Germline loops: CDR1 GTSNPN, CDR2 SVGIG (reference sequence). V lost 4 bases, J lost 5 bases, and 15 bases lay in between. In DNA, the CDR3 is TGTGCCTGGATTCAAGGGGGACCGAACAATGAGCAGTTCTTC. Translated, it gives CAWIQGGPNNEQFF.

The gene calls are TRBV29-1 and TRBJ1-2; D is undetermined. CDR3 length: 14 amino acids. V was clipped by 1 base and J by 4 bases, with 13 bases between them. The germline gives CDR1 SQVTM, CDR2 ANQGSEA. CDR3: CSVEGGVPSYGYTF. The DNA of the CDR3 is TGCAGCGTTGAAGGCGGGGTTCCAAGCTATGGCTACACCTTC.